Sequencing of this T cell receptor (beta chain) was carried out in a study of Ad26.COV2.S vaccination and SARS-CoV-2 variants. Overall study: Once, or twice with 56 days between doses, Ad26.COV2.S was given intramuscularly.

Study results and caveats: Quantification of TCR breadth and depth may have yielded underestimates of total T cell responses. Placebo recipients showed lower spike-specific TCR breadth than vaccinees. Once vaccination had occurred, spike-specific CD8+ and CD4+ T cell responses reportedly showed substantial breadth.

Germline loops: CDR1 MNHEY, CDR2 SMNVEV (reference sequence). Trimming removed 5 bases at V and 9 bases at J, with 17 bases between. The CDR3 is 14 residues long. Using immunoSEQ multiplex PCR, the repertoire was profiled, and TCRdb retains in-frame clones only, with some absent. The sample lists some 340,000 clones, more than 70% occurring once. Turning to this clone: Its antigen is not known.

This sample's treatment: about 20 received Ad26.COV2.S at low or high dose, single or two shots; roughly five received placebo; per-sample allocation not given. Specimen acquisition occurred on day 63 following the initial vaccine or placebo injection. The chain has TRBV27 and TRBJ2-1, with D unclear. This TCR derives from a person between 18 and 65 years old who received the Ad26.COV2.S COVID-19 vaccine or a placebo. The sample in question was peripheral blood, obtained in a trial of Ad26.COV2.S vaccine versus placebo. The chain's CDR3 is CASSHTDSSLEQFF. The DNA for the CDR3 is TGTGCCAGCAGTCACACAGACTCCTCCCTTGAGCAGTTCTTC.